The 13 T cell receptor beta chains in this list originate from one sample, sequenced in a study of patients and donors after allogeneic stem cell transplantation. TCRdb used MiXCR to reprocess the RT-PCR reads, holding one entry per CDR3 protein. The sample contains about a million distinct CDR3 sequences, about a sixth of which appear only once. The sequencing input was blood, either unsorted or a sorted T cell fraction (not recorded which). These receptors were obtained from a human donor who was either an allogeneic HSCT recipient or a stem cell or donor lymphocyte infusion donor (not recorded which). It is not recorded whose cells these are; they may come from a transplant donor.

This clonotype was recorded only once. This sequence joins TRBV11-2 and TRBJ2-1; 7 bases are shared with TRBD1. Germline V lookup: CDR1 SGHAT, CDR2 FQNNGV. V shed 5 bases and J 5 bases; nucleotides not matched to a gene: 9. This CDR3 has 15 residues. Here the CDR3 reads CASSRRQGNNNEQFF. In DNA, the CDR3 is TGTGCCAGCAGCCGTCGACAGGGCAATAACAATGAGCAGTTCTTC. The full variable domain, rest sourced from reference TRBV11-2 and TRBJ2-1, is EAGVAQSPRYKIIEKRQSVAFWCNPISGHATLYWYQQILGQGPKLLIQFQNNGVVDDSQLPKDRFSAERLKGVDSTLKIQPAKLEDSAVYLCASSRRQGNNNEQFFGPGTRLTVL.

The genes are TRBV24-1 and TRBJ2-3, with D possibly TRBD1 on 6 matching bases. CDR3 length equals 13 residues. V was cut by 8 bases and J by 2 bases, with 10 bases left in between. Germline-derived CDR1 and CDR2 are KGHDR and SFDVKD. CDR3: CATKQGTTDTQYF. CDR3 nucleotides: TGTGCCACCAAGCAGGGGACCACAGATACGCAGTATTTT.

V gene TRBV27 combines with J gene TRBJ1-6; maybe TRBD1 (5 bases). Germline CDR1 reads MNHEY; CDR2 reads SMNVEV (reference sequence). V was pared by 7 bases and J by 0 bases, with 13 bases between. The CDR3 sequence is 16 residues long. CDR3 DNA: TGTGCCAGCAAGGGGAAGAATAGCTCCTATAATTCACCCCTCCACTTT. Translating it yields CASKGKNSSYNSPLHF.

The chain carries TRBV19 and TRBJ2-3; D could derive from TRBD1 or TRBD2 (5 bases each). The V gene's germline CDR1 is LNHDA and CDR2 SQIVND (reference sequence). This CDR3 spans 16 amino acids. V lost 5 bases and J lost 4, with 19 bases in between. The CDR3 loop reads CASSAAGTRRADTQYF. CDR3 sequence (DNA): TGTGCCAGTAGTGCGGCCGGGACCCGCCGGGCAGATACGCAGTATTTT.

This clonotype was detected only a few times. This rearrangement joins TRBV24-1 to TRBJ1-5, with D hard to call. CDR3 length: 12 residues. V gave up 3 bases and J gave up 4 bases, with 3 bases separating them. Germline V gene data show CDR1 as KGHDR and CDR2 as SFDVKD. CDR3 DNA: TGTGCCACCAGTGATATAAATCAGCCCCAGCATTTT. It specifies CATSDINQPQHF.

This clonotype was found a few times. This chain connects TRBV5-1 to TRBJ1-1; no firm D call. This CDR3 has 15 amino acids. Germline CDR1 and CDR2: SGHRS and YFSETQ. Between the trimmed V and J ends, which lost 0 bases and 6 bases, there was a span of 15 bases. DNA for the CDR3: TGCGCCAGCAGCTTGGATGTGGGAAAGACGGCTGAAGCTTTCTTT. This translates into CASSLDVGKTAEAFF. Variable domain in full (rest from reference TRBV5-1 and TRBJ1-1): KAGVTQTPRYLIKTRGQQVTLSCSPISGHRSVSWYQQTPGQGLQFLFEYFSETQRNKGNFPGRFSGRQFSNSRSEMNVSTLELGDSALYLCASSLDVGKTAEAFFGQGTRLTVV.

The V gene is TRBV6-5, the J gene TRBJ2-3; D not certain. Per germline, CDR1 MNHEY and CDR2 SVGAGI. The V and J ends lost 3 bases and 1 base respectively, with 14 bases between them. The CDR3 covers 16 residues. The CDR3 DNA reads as TGTGCCAGCAGTTATCGGCAGGCCCACCGCACAGATACGCAGTATTTT. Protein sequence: CASSYRQAHRTDTQYF.

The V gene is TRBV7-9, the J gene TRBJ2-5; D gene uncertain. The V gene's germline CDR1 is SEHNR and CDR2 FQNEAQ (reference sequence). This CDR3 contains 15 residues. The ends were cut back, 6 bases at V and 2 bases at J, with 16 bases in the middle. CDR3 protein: CASRSHYRVQETQYF. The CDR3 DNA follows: TGTGCCAGCAGGTCCCACTACCGGGTTCAAGAGACCCAGTACTTC.

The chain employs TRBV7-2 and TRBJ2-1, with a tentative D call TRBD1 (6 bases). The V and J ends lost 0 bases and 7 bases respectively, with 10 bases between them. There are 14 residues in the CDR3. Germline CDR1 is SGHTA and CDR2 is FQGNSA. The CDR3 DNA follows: TGTGCCAGCAGCTTAGCCATAGACAGGAATGAGCAGTTCTTC. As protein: CASSLAIDRNEQFF.

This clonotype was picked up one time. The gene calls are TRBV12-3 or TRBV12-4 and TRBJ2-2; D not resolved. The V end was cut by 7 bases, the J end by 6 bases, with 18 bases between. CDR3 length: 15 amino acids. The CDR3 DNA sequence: TGTGCCAGCACCCAGAAAAAATTTAGTGCCGGGGAGCTGTTTTTT. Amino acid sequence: CASTQKKFSAGELFF.

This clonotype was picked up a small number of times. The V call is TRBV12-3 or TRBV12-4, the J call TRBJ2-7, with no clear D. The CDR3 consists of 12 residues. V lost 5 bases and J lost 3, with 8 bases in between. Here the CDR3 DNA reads TGTGCCAGCAGTAATTTAGGCTACGAGCAGTACTTC. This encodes CASSNLGYEQYF.

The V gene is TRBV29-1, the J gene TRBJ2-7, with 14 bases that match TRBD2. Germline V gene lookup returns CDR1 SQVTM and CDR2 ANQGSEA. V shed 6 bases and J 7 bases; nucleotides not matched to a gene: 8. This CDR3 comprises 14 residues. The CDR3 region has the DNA TGCAGCGTCAGAAGGGGACTAGCGGGGGAGGAGCAGTACTTC. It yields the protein CSVRRGLAGEEQYF.

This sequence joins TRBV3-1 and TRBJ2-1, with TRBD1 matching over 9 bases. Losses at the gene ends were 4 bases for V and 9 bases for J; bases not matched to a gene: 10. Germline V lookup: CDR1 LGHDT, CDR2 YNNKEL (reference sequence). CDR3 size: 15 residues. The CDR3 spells CASSPRTGDRGEQFF. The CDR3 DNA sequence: TGTGCCAGCAGCCCACGGACAGGGGACCGGGGTGAGCAGTTCTTC.